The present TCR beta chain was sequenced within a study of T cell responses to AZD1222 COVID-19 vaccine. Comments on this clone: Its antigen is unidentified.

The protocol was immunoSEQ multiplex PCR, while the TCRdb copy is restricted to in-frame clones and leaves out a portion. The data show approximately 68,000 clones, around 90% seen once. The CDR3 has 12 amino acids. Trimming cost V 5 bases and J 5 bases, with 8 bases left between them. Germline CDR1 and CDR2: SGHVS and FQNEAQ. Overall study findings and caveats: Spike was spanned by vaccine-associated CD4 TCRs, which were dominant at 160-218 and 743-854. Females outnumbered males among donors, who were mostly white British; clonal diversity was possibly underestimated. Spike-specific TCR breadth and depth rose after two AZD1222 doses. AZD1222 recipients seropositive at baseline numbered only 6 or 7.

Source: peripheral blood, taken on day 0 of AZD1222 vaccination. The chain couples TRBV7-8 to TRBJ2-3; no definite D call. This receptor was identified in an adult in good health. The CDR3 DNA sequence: TGTGCCAGCAGCCAGAATCGAGATACGCAGTATTTT. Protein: CASSQNRDTQYF.